The TCR beta chain described here comes from a study of blood T cell repertoires in COVID-19. About the study: The origin of the acute and convalescent COVID-19 samples was the United States, Italy and Spain. PBMCs, B-cell-depleted T cells, or T cells provided the cDNA or gDNA that made up the material.

Under the authors' procedure: Amplification with reference gene primers provided the estimates of nucleated cell counts. Clones were sequenced by immunoSEQ multiplex PCR, and TCRdb holds only the in-frame ones, with some missing. V and J calls and clone size follow that table, whereas D and trimming were derived from the DNA. Here the sample spans tens of thousands of clones, roughly 82% being singletons. Sequencing was done on a sample of peripheral blood. This receptor was obtained from a woman of 80 years or more with acute or convalescent COVID-19.

The CDR3 sequence: CAISDRGLASNQPQHF. CDR3 DNA: TGTGCCATCAGTGACAGGGGGTTAGCTAGCAATCAGCCCCAGCATTTT. This chain joins TRBV10-3 and TRBJ1-5; 7 nucleotides match TRBD1. The germline V gene has CDR1 ENHRY and CDR2 SYGVKD. The CDR3 is 16 amino acids. V shed 3 bases and J 0 bases; nucleotides not matched to a gene: 5.